The 10 T cell receptor beta chains presented below share a single source sample, sequenced in a study of blood T cell repertoires in COVID-19 (dated by TCRdb to about 2020). The library was built by means of the immunoSEQ multiplex PCR assay. TCRdb holds this immuneACCESS table with in-frame rearrangements only. Some clones are missing; in checked studies, unresolved V genes explain under half, and the rest has no known cause. The sample table records 120,000 or so clones; roughly 79% of these occur just once. Of the sample, just under 25% is held by the ten largest clones. Sequenced input: peripheral blood. The receptor source for this set is a human donor in a cohort sampled during active COVID-19.

The V call is TRBV28, the J call TRBJ2-2, with 10 positions matching TRBD1. Germline V gene lookup returns CDR1 MDHEN and CDR2 SYDVKM. The V segment lost 8 bases and the J segment 5 bases; nucleotides outside the gene matches: 8. The CDR3 loop spans 15 amino acids. CDR3 coding DNA: TGTGCCAGCTCCCCCAGGACAGGGGGAACCGGGGAGCTGTTTTTT. This encodes CASSPRTGGTGELFF.

The J gene is TRBJ1-2, the V gene TRBV7-9; TRBD1 agrees at 7 bases. The ends lost 1 base at V and 4 bases at J; junction bases unmatched: 0. Germline V lookup: CDR1 SEHNR, CDR2 FQNEAQ (reference sequence). This CDR3 comprises 13 residues. The CDR3 DNA sequence: TGTGCCAGCAGCTTAGGACAGGGCTATGGCTACACCTTC. Its protein is CASSLGQGYGYTF. The full variable domain, rest sourced from reference TRBV7-9 and TRBJ1-2, is DTGVSQNPRHKITKRGQNVTFRCDPISEHNRLYWYRQTLGQGPEFLTYFQNEAQLEKSRLLSDRFSAERPKGSFSTLEIQRTEQGDSAMYLCASSLGQGYGYTFGSGTRLTVV.

The rearrangement uses TRBV24-1 and TRBJ2-1; 13 nucleotides align to TRBD2. V was pared by 8 bases and J by 5 bases, with 5 bases of the junction left unmatched. The CDR3 consists of 15 residues. Germline V lookup: CDR1 KGHDR, CDR2 SFDVKD. The CDR3 DNA sequence: TGTGCCACCAAACCAGGACTAGCGGGAGACAATGAGCAGTTCTTC. As protein: CATKPGLAGDNEQFF.

V gene TRBV5-1 combines with J gene TRBJ1-4, with 9 nucleotides matching TRBD1. The CDR3 spans 17 residues. Germline V gene sequence: CDR1 SGHRS, CDR2 YFSETQ. Unmatched junction bases numbered 4, after V lost 0 bases and J lost 1 base. The CDR3 nucleotides read TGCGCCAGCAGCTTGGGGGACAGGGCGGGAACTAATGAAAAACTGTTTTTT. It encodes CASSLGDRAGTNEKLFF.

This chain connects TRBV6-5 to TRBJ1-6; 7 nucleotides agree with TRBD1. The J segment lost 6 bases and the V segment lost 7 bases, leaving 6 bases of the junction unmatched. The germline CDR1 and CDR2 sequences are MNHEY and SVGAGI. The CDR3 has 14 residues. The CDR3 is CASKDNRGNSPLHF. As DNA, the CDR3 is TGTGCCAGCAAAGATAACAGGGGTAATTCACCCCTCCACTTT.

This CDR3 reads CASSRDTEAYEQYF. In DNA, the CDR3 is TGTGCCAGCAGCCGGGACACCGAGGCCTACGAGCAGTACTTC. The rearrangement links TRBV6-5 to TRBJ2-7; tentative D call: TRBD1 (6 bases). With 6 bases removed from V and 2 bases from J, the gap between germline ends came to 14 bases. The CDR3 runs 14 residues. Germline assignment: CDR1 MNHEY and CDR2 SVGAGI.

A single count supports this clone. The rearrangement links TRBV5-1 to TRBJ1-3; possible D gene TRBD1, 6 bases. CDR1 and CDR2 from the germline V gene are SGHRS and YFSETQ. Trimming removed 2 bases from V and 2 bases from J, with 14 bases in between. The CDR3 covers 16 residues. Here the CDR3 DNA reads TGCGCCAGCAGCTTTCAGGGGAATTATCCTGGAAACACCATATATTTT. Translation: CASSFQGNYPGNTIYF.

This chain connects TRBV5-1 to TRBJ1-2, with 7 bases that match TRBD1. In germline, CDR1 is SGHRS, CDR2 YFSETQ. The V and J ends lost 0 bases and 7 bases, in that order; junction bases with no gene match: 3. The CDR3 covers 13 residues. The CDR3 region is CASSLEQGSGYTF. The CDR3 nucleotides are TGCGCCAGCAGCTTGGAACAGGGGAGTGGCTACACCTTC.

This clone was picked up one time. The chain links TRBV18 to TRBJ2-2; 13 positions agree with TRBD2. Germline CDR1 and CDR2: KGHSH and LQKENI. The CDR3 has 15 residues. J lost 5 bases, V lost 6 bases, and 3 bases had no gene match. The CDR3 here is CASSPGLAGTGELFF. CDR3 bases: TGTGCCAGCTCGCCGGGACTAGCGGGAACCGGGGAGCTGTTTTTT.

The chain has TRBV30 and TRBJ2-7, with D tentatively TRBD2 (6 bases). The CDR3 runs 15 residues. The germline V gene encodes CDR1 GTSNPN and CDR2 SVGIG (reference sequence). Trimming left V 0 bases short and J 2 bases short, with 14 bases between. CDR3 loop: CAWSVRGLMTYEQYF. The CDR3 DNA is TGTGCCTGGAGTGTTAGGGGACTGATGACCTACGAGCAGTACTTC.